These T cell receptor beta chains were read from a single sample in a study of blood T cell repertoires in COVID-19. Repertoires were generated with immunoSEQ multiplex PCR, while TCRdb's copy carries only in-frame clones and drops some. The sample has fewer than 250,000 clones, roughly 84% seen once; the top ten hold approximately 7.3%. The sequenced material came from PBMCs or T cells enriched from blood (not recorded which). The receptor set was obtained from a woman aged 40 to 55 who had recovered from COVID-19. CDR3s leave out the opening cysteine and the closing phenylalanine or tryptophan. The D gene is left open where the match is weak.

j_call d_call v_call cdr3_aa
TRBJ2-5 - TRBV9 ASSADGEWETQY
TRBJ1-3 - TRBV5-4 ASSQRKSSGNTIY
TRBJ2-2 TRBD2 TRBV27 ASSFLGASGMAGELF
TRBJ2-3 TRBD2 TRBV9 ASSSLAGDTDTQY
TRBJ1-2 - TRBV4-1 ASSQEQISGYT
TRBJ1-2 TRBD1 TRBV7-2 ASSTRTGDGYT
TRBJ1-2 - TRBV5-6 ASSPGIRGGYT
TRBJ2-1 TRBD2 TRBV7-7 ASSTGLEPNEQF
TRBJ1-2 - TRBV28 ATPADSLNYGYT
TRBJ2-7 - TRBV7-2 ASSCKQVPSSYEQY
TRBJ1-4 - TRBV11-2 ASSGSDSYQEKLF
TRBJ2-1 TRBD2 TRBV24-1 ATSDPSGSFYNEQF
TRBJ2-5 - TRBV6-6 ASSYTQSGETQY
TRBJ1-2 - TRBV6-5 ASRSLDRYYGYT
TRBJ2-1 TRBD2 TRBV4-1 ASRSAGGPLNEQF
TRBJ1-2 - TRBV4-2 ASSQRGGTGGYT
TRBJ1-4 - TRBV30 AWSGARYNEKLF
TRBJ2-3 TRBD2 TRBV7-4 ASSPHRGAGAKRRH
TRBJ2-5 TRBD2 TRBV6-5 ASSLGGGQTQY
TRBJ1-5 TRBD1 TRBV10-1 ASSESGGQPQH
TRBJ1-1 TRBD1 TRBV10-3 AINAGGNTEAF
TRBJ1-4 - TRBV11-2 ASSSIWTRKLF
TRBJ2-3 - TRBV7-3 ASSEGGDTQY
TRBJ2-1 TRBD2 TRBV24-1 ATSGGTSGRALHNEQF
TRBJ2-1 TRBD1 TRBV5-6 ASSFQTGGRQNEQF
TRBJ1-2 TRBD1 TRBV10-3 AIKRGQGNYGYT
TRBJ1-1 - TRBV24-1 ATSDFGGTTEAF
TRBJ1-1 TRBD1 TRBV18 ASSPVAGGMNTEAF
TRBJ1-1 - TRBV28 ASRQGKTEAF
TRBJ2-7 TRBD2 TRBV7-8 ASSPSRTSGISSYEQY
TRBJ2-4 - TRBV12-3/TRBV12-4 ASSLVGGIQY
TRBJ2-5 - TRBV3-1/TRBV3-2 ASSQAPVQETQY
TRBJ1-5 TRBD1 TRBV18 ASSLDRDRPQH
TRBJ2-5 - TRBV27 ASSPTGTHQETQY
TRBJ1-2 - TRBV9 ASSSHTGVPYGYT
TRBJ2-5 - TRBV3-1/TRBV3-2 ASSQASQETQY
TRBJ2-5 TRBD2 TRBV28 ASSLAEYRHQETQY
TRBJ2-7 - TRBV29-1 SHVTGSEVTYEQY
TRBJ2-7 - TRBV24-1 ATSDGQTIAEQY
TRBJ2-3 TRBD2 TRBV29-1 SVASGALGDTQY
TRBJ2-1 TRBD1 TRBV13 ASSTDRGYHEQF
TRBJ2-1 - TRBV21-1 ASSSRQGAF
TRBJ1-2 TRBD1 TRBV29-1 SVGDRDYGYT
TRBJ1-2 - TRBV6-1 ASSEQKSGYT
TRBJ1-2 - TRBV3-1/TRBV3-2 ASSQDPVNGYT
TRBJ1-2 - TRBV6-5 ASSYTQGPYGYT
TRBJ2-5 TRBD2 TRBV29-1 SVPWTSGGLQETQY
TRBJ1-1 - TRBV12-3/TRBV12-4 ASSLSIREAF
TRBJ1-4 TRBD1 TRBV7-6 ASSLAGQGAEKLF
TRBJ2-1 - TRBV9 ASSVERSSYNEQF
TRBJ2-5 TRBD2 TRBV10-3 AISEGGRAGETQY
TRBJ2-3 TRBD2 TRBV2 ASSLPGLAGQSTDTQY
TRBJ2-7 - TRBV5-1 ASSLASGEQY
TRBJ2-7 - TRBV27 ASSRRGGGYEQY
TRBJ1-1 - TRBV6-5 ASSYSIERLEAF
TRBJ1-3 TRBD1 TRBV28 ASNTGAGNTIY
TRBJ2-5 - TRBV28 AISKGREETQY